The 32 T cell receptor beta chains reported below all come from one sample, sequenced in a study of post-analysis software for immune sequencing data. Unique molecular identifiers were present in the TCR beta cDNA libraries. MiXCR, applied by TCRdb to the PCR reads, yields one record per CDR3 protein. The profile shows hundreds of thousands of distinct CDR3 sequences, 25% to 30% of them singletons. For these receptors, no antigen is known. Study-level findings and limits: TRBV5-6, TRBV5-1 and TRBV20-1 belonged to a set of roughly five TRBV segments that were more frequent in patients than controls.

Sequenced sample: blood. All receptors derive from a girl aged 5-17 years with multiple sclerosis.

This clonotype showed up many times. The V and J genes are TRBV5-1 and TRBJ2-1; perhaps TRBD1 as D (6 bases). The V gene's germline CDR1 is SGHRS and CDR2 YFSETQ. The CDR3 is 14 residues long. Trimming took off 4 bases at V and 3 bases at J, with 11 bases between the two ends. In DNA, the CDR3 is TGCGCCAGCAGCCTCCAGGACAGCTACAATGAGCAGTTCTTC. This sequence encodes CASSLQDSYNEQFF.

V usage is TRBV3-1 and J usage is TRBJ1-5; TRBD1 might be the D (6 bases). The CDR3 is 14 amino acids. Trimming removed 1 base at V and 9 bases at J, with 13 bases between. Germline values: CDR1 LGHDT, CDR2 YNNKEL (reference sequence). CDR3 sequence (DNA): TGTGCCAGCAGCCAAGCCGGGGGGCGGCGGCCCCAGCATTTT. It is translated as CASSQAGGRRPQHF. The full variable domain, its missing parts supplied by reference TRBV3-1 and TRBJ1-5, is DTAVSQTPKYLVTQMGNDKSIKCEQNLGHDTMYWYKQDSKKFLKIMFSYNNKELIINETVPNRFSPKSPDKAHLNLHINSLELGDSAVYFCASSQAGGRRPQHFGDGTRLSIL.

The chain joins TRBV6-2 or TRBV6-3 to TRBJ2-1; tentatively, D is TRBD1 (5 bases). The germline CDR1 and CDR2 sequences are MNHEY and SVGEGT. The V gene lost 2 bases and the J gene lost 6 bases, with 8 bases spanning the gap. The length of the CDR3 is 13 residues. CDR3 region: CASSYNRGNEQFF. The CDR3 bases are TGTGCCAGCAGTTACAATAGGGGCAATGAGCAGTTCTTC.

This clonotype was counted at least ten times. This chain links TRBV27 with TRBJ2-5, with D unclear. The J call may not be correct, given that the DNA end is closer to TRBJ2-7. The germline V gene has CDR1 MNHEY and CDR2 SMNVEV (reference sequence). This CDR3 has 11 residues. Written as DNA, the CDR3 is TGTGCCAGCAGCAACGGTTACGAGCAGTACTTC. Protein sequence: CASSNGYEQYF.

There are a few counts of this clonotype. This sequence joins TRBV7-2 and TRBJ2-5, with D perhaps matching TRBD1 (8 bases). CDR1 and CDR2 (germline): SGHTA, FQGNSA. Trimming left V 3 bases short and J 4 bases short, with 15 bases between. CDR3 length: 15 residues. The CDR3 sequence is CASSLRTGRAETQYF. The CDR3 nucleotides are TGTGCCAGCAGCTTGCGGACAGGGAGGGCAGAGACCCAGTACTTC.

In this sample, this clonotype turned up once. Being one base from a much bigger clone, this may be a read error. This chain uses TRBV6-5 with TRBJ2-5; 10 positions agree with TRBD1. The CDR3 length is 13 residues. Germline CDR1 reads MNHEY; CDR2 reads SVGAGI. Germline trimming cut 8 bases from V and 11 bases from J; bases unmatched to any gene: 11. CDR3 nucleotides: TGTGCCAGCGAAAGTGACAGGGGGCACGGGCAGTACTTC. As protein: CASESDRGHGQYF.

The table lists this clonotype with many counts. V gene TRBV29-1 combines with J gene TRBJ2-1; no reliable D call. Trimming removed 7 bases at V and 5 bases at J, with 6 bases between. Germline V lookup: CDR1 SQVTM, CDR2 ANQGSEA. The CDR3 sequence is 10 residues long. The CDR3 protein is CSGAHNEQFF. CDR3 coding DNA: TGCAGCGGGGCGCACAATGAGCAGTTCTTC.

In this sample, this clonotype turned up a few times. The chain uses TRBV7-2 and TRBJ1-2; 9 bases match TRBD1. The CDR3 runs 14 residues. Germline lookup yields CDR1 SGHTA and CDR2 FQGNSA. The ends lost 9 bases at V and 2 bases at J; junction bases unmatched: 7. DNA for the CDR3: TGTGCCAGTCTCCGGGACAGGGTGAACTATGGCTACACCTTC. Amino acid sequence: CASLRDRVNYGYTF.

This rearrangement joins TRBV2 to TRBJ2-7; possibly TRBD1 or TRBD2 for D (5 bases each). Deletions cut 3 bases from V and 2 bases from J, with 8 bases between. CDR3 length equals 13 residues. Germline assignment: CDR1 SNHLY and CDR2 FYNNEI. The CDR3: CASSDPGPYEQYF. The CDR3 DNA reads as TGTGCCAGCAGTGACCCGGGGCCCTACGAGCAGTACTTC.

This clonotype was recorded a few times. The chain carries TRBV6-6 and TRBJ2-6; D might be TRBD1 or TRBD2, each matching 5 bases. V was pared by 5 bases and J by 2 bases, with 7 bases between. The CDR3 covers 14 residues. Germline V gene lookup returns CDR1 MNHNY and CDR2 SVGAGI (reference sequence). The CDR3 is CASSGGTGANVLTF. CDR3 DNA: TGTGCCAGCAGTGGGGGTACTGGGGCCAACGTCCTGACTTTC.

The rearrangement joins TRBV5-1 to TRBJ1-1; possibly TRBD1 for D (6 bases). Germline lookup yields CDR1 SGHRS and CDR2 YFSETQ. V lost 0 bases, J lost 3 bases, and 21 bases lay in between. The CDR3 loop spans 18 amino acids. The CDR3 nucleotides read TGCGCCAGCAGCTTGGGGGGGACATGGGGTCGTGGGGACACTGAAGCTTTCTTT. Protein product: CASSLGGTWGRGDTEAFF.

V gene TRBV6-5 combines with J gene TRBJ2-7, with D unresolved. Germline lookup yields CDR1 MNHEY and CDR2 SVGAGI. Trimming left V 6 bases short and J 7 bases short, with 10 bases between. The CDR3 extends over 11 amino acids. The CDR3 sequence is CASSRSEEQYF. The CDR3 nucleotides are TGTGCCAGCAGCCGAAGCGAGGAGCAGTACTTC.

This clonotype occurred a few times. This chain joins TRBV28 and TRBJ2-3; 10 bases fit TRBD1. Trimming removed 2 bases from V and 13 bases from J; junction bases left unmatched: 3. The CDR3 sequence is 12 residues long. Germline lookup yields CDR1 MDHEN and CDR2 SYDVKM. CDR3: CASSLVGQGKYF. DNA of the CDR3: TGTGCCAGCAGTTTAGTGGGACAGGGGAAGTATTTT.

Comments on this clonotype: Its ends do not fully match the called genes, so a read error is possible. The rearrangement links TRBV20-1 to TRBJ1-6; D gene unclear. Looked up from germline, CDR1 is DFQATT and CDR2 is SNEGSKA (reference sequence). This CDR3 is built from 11 residues. CDR3 in amino acids: CSARRLSPPHF. The DNA for the CDR3 is TGCAGTGCTAGAAGACTTTCACCCCCCCACTTT.

This chain links TRBV7-8 with TRBJ2-4; perhaps TRBD2 as D (6 bases). The J call may be in error: the DNA end matches TRBJ2-7 better. The CDR3 runs 15 residues. The germline V gene has CDR1 SGHVS and CDR2 FQNEAQ. CDR3 sequence (DNA): TGTGCCAGCAGTCATCCTGGGGCTAGCGAAAGCGAGCAGTACTTC. This translates into CASSHPGASESEQYF.

This clonotype was seen at least ten times. The chain has TRBV20-1 and TRBJ2-1, with TRBD1 matching 8 bases. Per germline, CDR1 DFQATT and CDR2 SNEGSKA (reference sequence). V lost 5 bases and J lost 4; bases outside the gene matches: 7. The CDR3 extends over 14 amino acids. Written as DNA, the CDR3 is TGCAGTGCTCAGGACAGGGTCGGTTACAATGAGCAGTTCTTC. Translation: CSAQDRVGYNEQFF.

The sample holds one count of this clonotype. The germline gene is not matched at one end of the junction; a read error may be the cause. This chain links TRBV7-9 with TRBJ1-6; 9 bases map to TRBD1. Looked up from germline, CDR1 is SEHNR and CDR2 is FQNEAQ (reference sequence). The CDR3 extends over 14 amino acids. The chain's CDR3 is CASTGTGSNSSLHF. The CDR3 region has the DNA TGTGCCAGCACAGGGACAGGGAGTAATTCATCCCTCCACTTT.

This clonotype was counted at least ten times. V is TRBV29-1 and J is TRBJ2-1, with D perhaps TRBD2 (5 bases). V was clipped by 4 bases and J by 2 bases, with 15 bases between them. The CDR3 covers 15 residues. Germline V gene sequence: CDR1 SQVTM, CDR2 ANQGSEA. CDR3 sequence reads: CSVGPVVGAYNEQFF. CDR3 coding DNA: TGCAGCGTTGGCCCCGTAGTGGGAGCCTACAATGAGCAGTTCTTC.

A few counts support this clonotype. The V gene is TRBV2, the J gene TRBJ2-5; D unresolved. Germline V gene sequence: CDR1 SNHLY, CDR2 FYNNEI. This CDR3 comprises 11 residues. The V gene lost 7 bases and the J gene lost 5 bases, with 8 bases spanning the gap. The CDR3 DNA reads TGTGCCAGCACCACCCACGAGACCCAGTACTTC. As protein: CASTTHETQYF. Drawing the rest from reference TRBV2 and TRBJ2-5, the complete variable domain is EPEVTQTPSHQVTQMGQEVILRCVPISNHLYFYWYRQILGQKVEFLVSFYNNEISEKSEIFDDQFSVERPDGSNFTLKIRSTKLEDSAMYFCASTTHETQYFGPGTRLLVL.

This clonotype turned up a few times. V is TRBV28 and J is TRBJ2-5; perhaps D is TRBD1 or TRBD2 (5 bases each). This CDR3 region has 14 residues. The V gene lost 5 bases and the J gene lost 5 bases, with 15 bases spanning the gap. Germline CDR1 MDHEN, CDR2 SYDVKM. CDR3 protein: CASSPSAGAETQYF. The CDR3 coding sequence is TGTGCCAGCAGTCCAAGCGCCGGGGCGGAGACCCAGTACTTC. The full variable domain, rest sourced from reference TRBV28 and TRBJ2-5, is DVKVTQSSRYLVKRTGEKVFLECVQDMDHENMFWYRQDPGLGLRLIYFSYDVKMKEKGDIPEGYSVSREKKERFSLILESASTNQTSMYLCASSPSAGAETQYFGPGTRLLVL.

The rearrangement joins TRBV20-1 to TRBJ2-5; tentatively, D is TRBD1 or TRBD2 (5 bases each). The J call may be wrong; the DNA end is better matched by TRBJ2-7. Germline V gene lookup returns CDR1 DFQATT and CDR2 SNEGSKA (reference sequence). The CDR3 is made up of 12 amino acids. The CDR3 loop reads CSAGDPTYEQYF. Here the CDR3 DNA reads TGCAGTGCCGGGGACCCCACCTACGAGCAGTACTTC.

The gene calls are TRBV20-1 and TRBJ1-5, with a tentative D call TRBD1 (6 bases). Germline V gene sequence: CDR1 DFQATT, CDR2 SNEGSKA (reference sequence). Trimming took off 5 bases at V and 9 bases at J, with 23 bases between the two ends. The CDR3 is made up of 15 amino acids. CDR3 sequence reads: CSAGINGQSGGPQHF. The CDR3 bases are TGCAGTGCTGGAATTAACGGACAGAGTGGAGGGCCCCAGCATTTT.

The rearrangement uses TRBV15 and TRBJ2-1; D gene ambiguous. CDR3 size: 14 residues. Looked up from germline, CDR1 is LNHNV and CDR2 is YYDKDF (reference sequence). V was clipped by 0 bases and J by 7 bases, with 10 bases between them. CDR3 bases: TGTGCCACCAGCAGAGATTCTGGGGAAAATGAGCAGTTCTTC. Amino acids: CATSRDSGENEQFF. Looking up the rest from reference TRBV15 and TRBJ2-1 gives the full variable domain: DAMVIQNPRYQVTQFGKPVTLSCSQTLNHNVMYWYQQKSSQAPKLLFHYYDKDFNNEADTPDNFQSRRPNTSFCFLDIRSPGLGDTAMYLCATSRDSGENEQFFGPGTRLTVL.

The rearrangement links TRBV7-3 to TRBJ1-5, with D possibly TRBD1 on 5 matching bases. Germline assignment: CDR1 SGHTA and CDR2 FQGTGA. CDR3 length equals 13 residues. V dropped 5 bases and J dropped 6 bases, with 11 bases sitting between them. The CDR3, as DNA: TGTGCCAGCAGCCGAGATGGGGCTCAGCCCCAGCATTTT. This gives the protein CASSRDGAQPQHF. Looking up the rest from reference TRBV7-3 and TRBJ1-5 gives the full variable domain: GAGVSQTPSNKVTEKGKYVELRCDPISGHTALYWYRQSLGQGPEFLIYFQGTGAADDSGLPNDRFFAVRPEGSVSTLKIQRTERGDSAVYLCASSRDGAQPQHFGDGTRLSIL.

This chain connects TRBV7-2 to TRBJ1-5, with D possibly TRBD1 on 5 matching bases. The CDR3 extends over 17 amino acids. Trimming stripped 2 bases from V and 4 bases from J, with 18 bases between. Germline values: CDR1 SGHTA, CDR2 FQGNSA. CDR3 region: CASSLRGRIQSNQPQHF. In nucleotides, the CDR3 is TGTGCCAGCAGCTTACGGGGACGGATTCAATCTAATCAGCCCCAGCATTTT.

The chain links TRBV4-2 to TRBJ2-2; perhaps D is TRBD1 or TRBD2 (5 bases each). The CDR3 extends over 15 amino acids. The germline gives CDR1 LGHNA, CDR2 YNFKEQ. V was clipped by 8 bases and J by 2 bases, with 15 bases between them. CDR3 bases: TGTGCCAGCCGCTCCGGGACGGCAAACACCGGGGAGCTGTTTTTT. Amino acids: CASRSGTANTGELFF.

This clonotype has at least ten counts. The chain recombines TRBV6-5 with TRBJ2-1, with 8 bases that match TRBD2. The V gene's germline CDR1 is MNHEY and CDR2 SVGAGI. V lost 7 bases, J lost 0 bases, and 5 bases stayed unmatched. The CDR3 spans 15 residues. This chain's CDR3 is CASTRAGVSYNEQFF. The DNA of the CDR3 is TGTGCCAGCACTAGAGCGGGGGTCTCCTACAATGAGCAGTTCTTC.

The CDR3 loop is CATSELGGDLVETQYF. CDR3 sequence (DNA): TGTGCCACCAGTGAATTAGGGGGCGATTTGGTTGAGACCCAGTACTTC. The J gene is TRBJ2-5, the V gene TRBV24-1, with 7 bases matching TRBD1. V was clipped by 4 bases and J by 5 bases; unmatched bases: 12. Germline lookup yields CDR1 KGHDR and CDR2 SFDVKD. The CDR3 is 16 amino acids.

In its sample, this clonotype was seen a few times. The chain recombines TRBV28 with TRBJ2-5; 11 nucleotides match TRBD1. Germline assignment: CDR1 MDHEN and CDR2 SYDVKM. The CDR3 is 16 residues long. V lost 5 bases, J lost 11 bases, and 16 bases stayed unmatched. The chain's CDR3 is CASSAPGQGGTYGQYF. The CDR3 region has the DNA TGTGCCAGCAGTGCCCCGGGACAGGGGGGGACCTACGGGCAGTACTTC. Supplemented by reference TRBV28 and TRBJ2-5, the full variable domain reads DVKVTQSSRYLVKRTGEKVFLECVQDMDHENMFWYRQDPGLGLRLIYFSYDVKMKEKGDIPEGYSVSREKKERFSLILESASTNQTSMYLCASSAPGQGGTYGQYFGPGTRLLVL.

The table lists this clonotype with a few counts. The rearrangement uses TRBV7-8 and TRBJ2-1; 9 bases align to TRBD2. V shed 2 bases, J shed 5 bases, and the junction held 7 bases outside the gene matches. Germline CDR1 is SGHVS and CDR2 is FQNEAQ. This CDR3 spans 16 amino acids. In nucleotides, the CDR3 is TGTGCCAGCAGCTTATGGCGGGAGGGCCCCCACAATGAGCAGTTCTTC. Its protein is CASSLWREGPHNEQFF.

This sequence joins TRBV12-5 and TRBJ2-1; weak D call: TRBD1 (6 bases). The V gene lost 5 bases and the J gene lost 6 bases, with 17 bases spanning the gap. From germline, CDR1 is LGHNT and CDR2 FRNRAP. CDR3 size: 15 residues. The CDR3 DNA follows: TGTGCTAGTGGTCCCACAGGGAAGATTGGCAATGAGCAGTTCTTC. The encoded protein is CASGPTGKIGNEQFF.

This chain uses TRBV5-1 with TRBJ2-5; TRBD1 matches 9 bases. The CDR3 consists of 14 residues. Trimming at V came to 3 bases and at J to 2 bases, leaving 2 bases not matched to a gene. The germline CDR1 and CDR2 sequences are SGHRS and YFSETQ. The CDR3 loop reads CASSYDRGQETQYF. The CDR3 region has the DNA TGCGCCAGCAGCTACGACAGGGGGCAAGAGACCCAGTACTTC.